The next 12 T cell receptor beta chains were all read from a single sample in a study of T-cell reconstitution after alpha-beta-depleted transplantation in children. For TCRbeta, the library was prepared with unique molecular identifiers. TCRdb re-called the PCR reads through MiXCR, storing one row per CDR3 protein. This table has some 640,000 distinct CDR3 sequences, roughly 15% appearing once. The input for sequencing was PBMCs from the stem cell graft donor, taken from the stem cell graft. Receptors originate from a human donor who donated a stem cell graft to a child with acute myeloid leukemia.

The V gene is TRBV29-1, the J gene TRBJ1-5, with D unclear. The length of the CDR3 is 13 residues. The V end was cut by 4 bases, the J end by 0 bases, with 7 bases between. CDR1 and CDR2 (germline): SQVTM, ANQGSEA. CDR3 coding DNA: TGCAGCGTTGTAGTCAGTAGCAATCAGCCCCAGCATTTT. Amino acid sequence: CSVVVSSNQPQHF.

The CDR3 DNA follows: TGTGCCAGCAGCCGAAGGACAGCTGGGGCCAACGTCCTGACTTTC. It encodes CASSRRTAGANVLTF. This chain connects TRBV12-3 or TRBV12-4 to TRBJ2-6; maybe TRBD1 (6 bases). CDR3 size: 15 residues. The ends were cut back, 6 bases at V and 2 bases at J, with 11 bases in the middle.

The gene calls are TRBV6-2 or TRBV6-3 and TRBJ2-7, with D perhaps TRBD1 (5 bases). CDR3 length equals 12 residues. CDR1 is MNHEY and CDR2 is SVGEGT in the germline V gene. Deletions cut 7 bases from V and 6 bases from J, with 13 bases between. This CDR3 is CASNARVSEQYF. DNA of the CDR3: TGTGCCAGCAACGCCAGGGTCTCCGAGCAGTACTTC.

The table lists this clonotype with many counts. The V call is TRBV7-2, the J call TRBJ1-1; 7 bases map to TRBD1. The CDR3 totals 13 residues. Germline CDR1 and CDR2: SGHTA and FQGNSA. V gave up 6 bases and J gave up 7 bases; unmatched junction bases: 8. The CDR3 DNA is TGTGCCAGCAGTGTGACAGGGCTAGTTGAAGCTTTCTTT. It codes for CASSVTGLVEAFF.

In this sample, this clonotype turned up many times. The CDR3: CASSRQASGANVLTF. CDR3 sequence (DNA): TGTGCCAGCAGTCGACAGGCCTCTGGGGCCAACGTCCTGACTTTC. The chain joins TRBV6-5 to TRBJ2-6; perhaps TRBD1 as D (6 bases). The germline V and J ends were trimmed by 5 bases and 0 bases, with 8 bases remaining between them. The germline gives CDR1 MNHEY, CDR2 SVGAGI. The CDR3 is 15 residues long.

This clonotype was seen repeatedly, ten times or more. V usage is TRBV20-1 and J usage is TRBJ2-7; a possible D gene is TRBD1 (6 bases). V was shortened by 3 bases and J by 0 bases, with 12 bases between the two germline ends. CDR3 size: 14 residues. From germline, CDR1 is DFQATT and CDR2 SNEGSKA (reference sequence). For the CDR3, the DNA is TGCAGTGCTAGTAGCCAGGGGCTCTCCTACGAGCAGTACGTC. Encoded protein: CSASSQGLSYEQYV.

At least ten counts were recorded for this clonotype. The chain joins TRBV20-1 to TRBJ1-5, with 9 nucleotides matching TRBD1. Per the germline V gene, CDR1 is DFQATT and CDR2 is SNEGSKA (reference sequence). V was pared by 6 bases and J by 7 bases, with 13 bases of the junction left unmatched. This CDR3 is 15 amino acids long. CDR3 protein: CSATVPTGGGQPQHF. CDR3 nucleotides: TGCAGTGCCACGGTCCCCACAGGGGGCGGCCAGCCCCAGCATTTT.

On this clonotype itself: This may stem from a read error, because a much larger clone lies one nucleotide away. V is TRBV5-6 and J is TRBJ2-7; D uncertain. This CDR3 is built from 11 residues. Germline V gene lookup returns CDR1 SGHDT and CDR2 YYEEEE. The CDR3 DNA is TGTGCCAGCGGCCGCCTCTACGAGCAGGACTTC. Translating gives CASGRLYEQDF.

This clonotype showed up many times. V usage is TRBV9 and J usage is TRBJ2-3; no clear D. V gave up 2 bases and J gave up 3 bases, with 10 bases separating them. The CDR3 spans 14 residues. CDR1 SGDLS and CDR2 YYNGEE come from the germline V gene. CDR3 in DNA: TGTGCCAGCAGCGTCGGGCCAGGTACAGATACGCAGTATTTT. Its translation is CASSVGPGTDTQYF.

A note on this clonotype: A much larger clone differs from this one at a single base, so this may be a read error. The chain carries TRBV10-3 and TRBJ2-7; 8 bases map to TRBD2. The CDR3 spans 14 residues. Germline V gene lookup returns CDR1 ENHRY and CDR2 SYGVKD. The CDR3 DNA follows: TGTGTCATCTCACTAGCGGAGAGGTCCTACGAGCAGTACTTC. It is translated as CVISLAERSYEQYF.

The CDR3: CASSDQGKAGVGTDTQYF. Written as DNA, the CDR3 is TGTGCCAGCAGTGATCAGGGGAAGGCAGGGGTGGGCACAGATACGCAGTATTTT. This chain joins TRBV25-1 and TRBJ2-3, with D possibly being TRBD1 (6 bases). V was pared by 3 bases and J by 1 base, with 20 bases between. The germline V gene encodes CDR1 MGHDK and CDR2 SYGVNS. The CDR3 runs 18 residues.

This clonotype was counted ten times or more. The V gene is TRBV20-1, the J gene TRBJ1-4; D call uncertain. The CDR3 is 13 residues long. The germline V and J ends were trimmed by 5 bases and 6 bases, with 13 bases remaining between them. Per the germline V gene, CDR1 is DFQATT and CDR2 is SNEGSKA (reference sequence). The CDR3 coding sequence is TGCAGTGCTGGAGGGAGCCTATATGAAAAACTGTTTTTT. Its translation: CSAGGSLYEKLFF.